The text below deals with one TCR beta chain. Its antigen is not known. Clones were read by immunoSEQ multiplex PCR, and TCRdb kept only the in-frame ones, dropping some. The repertoire consists of about 110,000 clones, with about nine tenths occurring once and the leading ten covering roughly 6.9%. The data belong to a study of T cell responses to AZD1222 COVID-19 vaccine. CDR1 and CDR2 from the germline V gene are SGDLS and YYNGEE. The CDR3 has 15 amino acids. Trimming cost V 4 bases and J 8 bases; bases outside gene matches: 10. Study-wide points: In all cases, repertoires were sampled only after the peak T cell response. Donors were largely white British and mainly female; clonal diversity was possibly underestimated.

This sequence joins TRBV9 and TRBJ2-1, with 9 bases lining up with TRBD2. The sample here was peripheral blood, taken on day 0 of AZD1222 vaccination. The source is an adult in good health. The CDR3 region has the DNA TGTGCCAGCAGCACCTCGACTAGCGGTGTCTATGAGCAGTTCTTC. Protein product: CASSTSTSGVYEQFF.